This T cell receptor beta chain was identified in a study of T cell clones after liver transplantation (dated by TCRdb to between 2018 and 2021). Background for the entire study: The samples were obtained from ITN030ST, a randomized trial that attempted immunosuppression withdrawal within 2 years after liver transplantation. A cohort of 8 liver transplant recipients was studied, of whom 3 were classified as tolerant and 5 as non-tolerant. As an antigen-independent comparator for the donor-reactive sequences, third party-reactive TCRbeta sequences from pre-transplant MLRs were identified as well. The subjects received no induction therapy and were kept on standard immunosuppression until randomization at 12-24 months post-transplant. Blood samples were collected pre-transplant, pre-randomization before withdrawal, and post-randomization after either complete withdrawal or failed withdrawal. Donor-reactive T cell clones were identified by TCRbeta sequencing after a pre-transplant mixed lymphocyte reaction and then tracked in post-transplant blood. Three of the eight recipients were HCV-positive; the others were transplanted for non-autoimmune, non-viral indications. Tolerance meant complete immunosuppression withdrawal for at least one year without liver enzymes rising beyond twice the upper limit of normal. The study at large found these results: Donor-reactive sequences decreased more than third party-reactive sequences, which suggests partial antigen-specific deletion that was not related to withdrawal success. The conclusions were considered preliminary, being limited by small, heterogeneous patient numbers and non-standardized post-transplant time points. When repertoire turnover was taken into account, detection of donor-reactive sequences was significantly reduced in 7 of 8 subjects for CD4 and in 8 of 8 subjects for CD8. In most of the 8 subjects, regardless of tolerance or HCV status, circulating donor-reactive CD4 TCRbeta sequences dropped significantly post-transplant. In two subjects, low numbers of available donor cells limited the measurable donor-reactive repertoire. Because no allograft tissue specimens were available, donor-reactive T cells may have migrated into the graft instead of being deleted.

This clone showed up just a few times. What antigen it recognizes has not been identified. There are no base qualities to consult, and no much larger clone falls within one base. Using immunoSEQ, frozen genomic DNA was subjected to high-throughput TCRbeta CDR3 sequencing, a process that included PCR amplification, mapping, bias correction and internal controls. The study's own analysis went as follows. Only productive rearrangements were retained, and each unique TCRbeta sequence was defined by its CDR3 nucleotide sequence together with its V and J gene. A sequence counted as donor-reactive only if the sequence showed at least 5-fold expansion in CFSE-low cells compared with unstimulated pre-transplant cells and had a frequency of at least 0.01%. To ensure at least 90% detection power, minimum frequency thresholds were set for each subject based on that subject's lowest-template unstimulated sample. Jensen-Shannon divergence between the top 1000 TCRbeta sequences post- versus pre-transplant served as the measure of repertoire turnover. Changes in detection of donor-reactive sequences were tested with two-sided Fisher's exact tests. The clones in this table, taken by TCRdb from immuneACCESS, are in-frame only. Not every clone is retained; where verified, under half of the shortfall comes from an unresolved V gene, and the cause of the rest is unknown. V and J calls and clone size are those listed in that table; D and trimming were worked out from the DNA. This sample gives tens of thousands of clones in total; 80% of them show up just once. Of the sample, 0.79% is held by the ten largest clones.

The CDR3 sequence holds 14 residues, the cysteine and phenylalanine included. Of the read, only the CDR3 DNA is kept; its 42 bases are in frame from base 1. After removal of 5 bases from V and 7 bases from J, the junction retains 10 bases not matched to a gene. According to the germline V gene (reference sequence), CDR1 reads PRHDT and CDR2 reads FYEKMQ. Unstimulated PBMCs, after thawing, were stained for CD3, CD4 and CD8 and then FACS-sorted into CD3+CD4+ and CD3+CD8+ populations. Randomization to immunosuppression withdrawal applied to every one of the 8 studied subjects. The Qiagen DNeasy Blood and Tissue Kit was used for genomic DNA isolation.

This TCR came from a human patient who received a liver transplant. It is possible that, after a transplant, some T cells come from the graft donor. The sequences come from CD4+ T cells from blood, collected 12 months after liver transplant. The sequence is built from TRBV13 and TRBJ2-7; 8 central bases correspond to TRBD1. The CDR3 in this case is CASSNTRGRREQYF. The DNA sequence is given as TGTGCCAGCAGCAACACCAGGGGGCGCCGGGAGCAGTACTTC.